The text below deals with one T cell receptor beta chain. The record originates from a study of OX40 agonist ivuxolimab in advanced cancers. Profiled with immunoSEQ multiplex PCR; TCRdb holds only in-frame clones, not every one. In the table there are under 20,000 clones, roughly 80% of which are singletons. Germline V gene lookup returns CDR1 MGHRA and CDR2 YSYEKL. The CDR3 has 16 residues. V was shortened by 2 bases and J by 4 bases, with 16 bases between the two germline ends. The chain employs TRBV4-1 and TRBJ2-3; D gene unclear. This TCR was sampled from an adult with an advanced solid tumor such as melanoma, head and neck, liver or kidney cancer. Sequenced here: CD4+ or CD8+ T cells sorted from blood, sampled in a trial of the OX40 agonist ivuxolimab. The DNA for the CDR3 is TGCGCCAGCAGCCAAAGACCACCTTCCCCCTCAGATACGCAGTATTTT. This codes for CASSQRPPSPSDTQYF.